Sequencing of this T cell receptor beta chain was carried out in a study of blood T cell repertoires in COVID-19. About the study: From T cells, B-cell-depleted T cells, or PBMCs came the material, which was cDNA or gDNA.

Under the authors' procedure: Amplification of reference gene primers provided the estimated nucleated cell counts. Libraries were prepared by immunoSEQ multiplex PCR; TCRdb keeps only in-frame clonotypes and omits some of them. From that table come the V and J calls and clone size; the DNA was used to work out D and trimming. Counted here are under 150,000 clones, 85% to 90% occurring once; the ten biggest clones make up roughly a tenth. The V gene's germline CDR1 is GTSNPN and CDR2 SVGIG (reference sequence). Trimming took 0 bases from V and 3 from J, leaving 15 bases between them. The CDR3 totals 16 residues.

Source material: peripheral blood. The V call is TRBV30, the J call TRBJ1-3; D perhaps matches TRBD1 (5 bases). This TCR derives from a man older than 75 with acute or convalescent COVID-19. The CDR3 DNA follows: TGTGCCTGGAGTGTACCATGGGAAGGGGTTGGAAACACCATATATTTT. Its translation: CAWSVPWEGVGNTIYF.